What follows are 2 T cell receptor beta chains derived from one specimen sequenced in a study of T cell changes during pregnancy in multiple sclerosis. TCRdb's table, derived via immunoSEQ multiplex PCR, lists solely in-frame clones and lacks some. The profile shows about 45,000 clones, approximately 90% of them singletons. The sample here was CD8+ T cells from peripheral blood mononuclear cells, taken in the second trimester of pregnancy. The source of these receptors is a female donor with multiple sclerosis, enrolled in a pregnancy study.

This chain links TRBV2 with TRBJ2-3; 8 nucleotides match TRBD1. After removal of 5 bases from V and 5 bases from J, the junction contained 15 bases not matched to a gene. The CDR3 sequence is 17 residues long. Germline values: CDR1 SNHLY, CDR2 FYNNEI. The CDR3 DNA follows: TGTGCCAGCAGTAGGTTCCTGACAGGGGAGGCGAGAGATACGCAGTATTTT. Translating it yields CASSRFLTGEARDTQYF.

J is TRBJ1-1 and V is TRBV9; D remains ambiguous. CDR1 and CDR2 (germline): SGDLS, YYNGEE. This CDR3 contains 13 residues. The ends were cut back, 7 bases at V and 1 base at J, with 11 bases in the middle. CDR3 region: CASAVGGNTEAFF. The CDR3 nucleotides read TGTGCCAGCGCCGTCGGAGGGAACACTGAAGCTTTCTTT.